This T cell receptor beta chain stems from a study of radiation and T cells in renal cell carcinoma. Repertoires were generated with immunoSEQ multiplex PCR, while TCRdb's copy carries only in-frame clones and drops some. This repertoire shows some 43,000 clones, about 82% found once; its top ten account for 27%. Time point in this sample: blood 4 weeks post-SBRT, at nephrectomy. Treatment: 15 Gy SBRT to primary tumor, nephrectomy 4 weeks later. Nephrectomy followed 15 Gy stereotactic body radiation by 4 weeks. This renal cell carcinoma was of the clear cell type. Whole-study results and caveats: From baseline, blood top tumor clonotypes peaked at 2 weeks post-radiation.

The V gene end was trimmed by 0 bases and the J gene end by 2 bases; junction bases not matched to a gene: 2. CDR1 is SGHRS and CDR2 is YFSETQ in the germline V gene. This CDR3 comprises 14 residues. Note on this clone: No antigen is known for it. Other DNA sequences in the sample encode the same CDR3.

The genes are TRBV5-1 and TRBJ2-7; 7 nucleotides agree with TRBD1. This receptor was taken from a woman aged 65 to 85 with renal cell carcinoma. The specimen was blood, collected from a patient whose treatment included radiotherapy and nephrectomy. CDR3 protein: CASSLVGTAYEQYF. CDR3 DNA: TGCGCCAGCAGCTTGGTCGGGACAGCCTACGAGCAGTACTTC.